These 25 T cell receptor beta chains share one sample of origin, sequenced in a study of T cells expressing NK-cell markers. TCRdb reanalyzed the 5' RACE reads, giving one entry per CDR3 protein sequence and no DNA. The sample table includes about 150,000 distinct CDR3 sequences. Sequencing was performed on blood T cells: a sorted CD56 or NKG2C T cell subset, CD4+ or CD8+ T cells, or bulk PBMC T cells (not recorded which). These receptors were taken from a man aged 18-30 years in good health.

The rearrangement uses TRBV24-1 and TRBJ2-3. This CDR3 spans 14 amino acids. In germline, CDR1 is KGHDR, CDR2 SFDVKD. CDR3 amino acids: CATRKGESTDTQYF.

The chain couples TRBV15 to TRBJ1-1. The CDR3 runs to 14 residues. Germline assignment: CDR1 LNHNV and CDR2 YYDKDF (reference sequence). This CDR3 reads CATSYGLLNTEAFF.

The chain has TRBV4-1 and TRBJ1-2. Looked up from germline, CDR1 is MGHRA and CDR2 is YSYEKL. There are 15 residues in the CDR3. The CDR3 loop is CASSQGALRWYGYTF.

This chain uses TRBV5-5 with TRBJ1-5; the TRBD1 assignment by TCRdb is unverifiable without DNA. The CDR3 totals 17 residues. Germline CDR1 reads SGHKS; CDR2 reads YYEKEE (reference sequence). CDR3 sequence: CASSLAGDTYSNQPQHF.

J is TRBJ2-1 and V is TRBV4-1. Germline V gene data show CDR1 as MGHRA and CDR2 as YSYEKL. This CDR3 spans 15 amino acids. CDR3 amino acids: CASSQGGDSYNEQFF.

The V and J genes are TRBV5-1 and TRBJ2-2; with no DNA, the TCRdb D assignment of TRBD1 cannot be verified. Germline loops: CDR1 SGHRS, CDR2 YFSETQ. This CDR3 comprises 16 residues. CDR3 protein: CASSPGQGGLVGELFF.

The V gene is TRBV25-1, the J gene TRBJ2-7; checking the TCRdb D call of TRBD1 is not possible without DNA. In germline, CDR1 is MGHDK, CDR2 SYGVNS. The CDR3 has 12 residues. CDR3 protein: CASSMGAYEQYF.

The chain uses TRBV3-1 and TRBJ2-7; the TCRdb call, TRBD1, lacks DNA for checking. Germline assignment: CDR1 LGHDT and CDR2 YNNKEL (reference sequence). CDR3 length: 11 residues. Here the CDR3 reads CATVRSYEQYF.

The V and J genes are TRBV12-3 or TRBV12-4 and TRBJ2-5; no DNA is available, so the TRBD2 call from TCRdb remains unchecked. This CDR3 comprises 15 residues. The CDR3: CASRGGLAGEETQYF.

V gene TRBV11-2 combines with J gene TRBJ2-1; TCRdb's D call, TRBD1, is unchecked because there is no DNA. The V gene's germline CDR1 is SGHAT and CDR2 FQNNGV. The CDR3 covers 13 residues. CDR3 sequence: CASSFLQAGVQFF.

This CDR3 is CASSLWSQAGRVSTEAFF. The V gene is TRBV7-6, the J gene TRBJ1-1. CDR1 and CDR2 (germline): SGHVS, FNYEAQ. This CDR3 comprises 18 residues. The variable domain in full, completed from reference TRBV7-6 and TRBJ1-1, reads GAGVSQSPRYKVTKRGQDVALRCDPISGHVSLYWYRQALGQGPEFLTYFNYEAQQDKSGLPNDRFSAERPEGSISTLTIQRTEQRDSAMYRCASSLWSQAGRVSTEAFFGQGTRLTVV.

The chain employs TRBV29-1 and TRBJ1-2; TCRdb reports TRBD1, a call that lacks DNA to check it against. CDR1 and CDR2 (germline): SQVTM, ANQGSEA. The CDR3 loop spans 15 amino acids. CDR3 region: CSVRSGHGGTYGYTF. The full variable domain, rest sourced from reference TRBV29-1 and TRBJ1-2, is SAVISQKPSRDICQRGTSLTIQCQVDSQVTMMFWYRQQPGQSLTLIATANQGSEATYESGFVIDKFPISRPNLTFSTLTVSNMSPEDSSIYLCSVRSGHGGTYGYTFGSGTRLTVV.

The CDR3 here is CASSPRTVTLGVTNEKLFF. The chain links TRBV12-3 or TRBV12-4 to TRBJ1-4; TCRdb lists TRBD1, though no DNA is available to test this call. The CDR3 totals 19 residues.

The V gene is TRBV5-1, the J gene TRBJ2-1; checking the TCRdb D call of TRBD1 is not possible without DNA. Per the germline V gene, CDR1 is SGHRS and CDR2 is YFSETQ. This CDR3 has 17 amino acids. The CDR3: CASSLGPTGALDNEQFF.

This chain connects TRBV29-1 to TRBJ2-3; TCRdb calls TRBD2, which cannot be checked without DNA. Germline CDR1 is SQVTM and CDR2 is ANQGSEA. This CDR3 contains 15 residues. The CDR3 loop is CSVGSSGSWTDTQYF.

The chain recombines TRBV6-2 or TRBV6-3 with TRBJ2-1; TCRdb's assignment of TRBD1 cannot be checked, as there is no DNA. CDR1 is MNHEY, CDR2 SVGEGT, per germline. The length of the CDR3 is 15 residues. The CDR3 sequence: CASSSGRGPYNEQFF.

The V and J genes are TRBV14 and TRBJ2-2; TCRdb picks TRBD2, but there is no DNA to check that call. The CDR3 has 19 amino acids. In germline, CDR1 is SGHDN, CDR2 FVKESK. The CDR3 here is CASSPHGDIAEAITGELFF.

The J gene is TRBJ2-7, the V gene TRBV6-5; the TCRdb call, TRBD2, lacks DNA for checking. Germline V gene sequence: CDR1 MNHEY, CDR2 SVGAGI. The CDR3 consists of 15 residues. The CDR3 here is CASSYSSGRENEQYF.

V usage is TRBV9 and J usage is TRBJ2-1; TCRdb gives TRBD2 as the D gene, but with no DNA this cannot be confirmed. In germline, CDR1 is SGDLS, CDR2 YYNGEE. This CDR3 comprises 17 residues. This CDR3 reads CASSVVPHGTSGNEQFF.

The CDR3 protein is CASSPLAGPYNEQFF. The rearrangement uses TRBV7-9 and TRBJ2-1; the TCRdb call, TRBD2, lacks DNA for checking. There are 15 residues in the CDR3. CDR1 is SEHNR and CDR2 is FQNEAQ in the germline V gene (reference sequence).

V and J are TRBV6-1 and TRBJ1-2; TCRdb gives TRBD1 as the D gene, but with no DNA this cannot be confirmed. In germline, CDR1 is MNHNS, CDR2 SASEGT. The CDR3 loop spans 14 amino acids. This CDR3 is CASRHGTGIYGYTF.

The rearrangement joins TRBV7-7 to TRBJ2-5; there is no DNA to check the TCRdb D call of TRBD2. CDR1 is SSHAT, CDR2 FNYEAQ, per germline (reference sequence). The length of the CDR3 is 15 residues. CDR3 sequence reads: CASSSLAGMEETQYF. The variable domain in full, completed from reference TRBV7-7 and TRBJ2-5, reads GAGVSQSPRYKVTKRGQDVTLRCDPISSHATLYWYQQALGQGPEFLTYFNYEAQPDKSGLPSDRFSAERPEGSISTLTIQRTEQRDSAMYRCASSSLAGMEETQYFGPGTRLLVL.

The chain employs TRBV27 and TRBJ2-2; absent DNA, TCRdb's TRBD1 call cannot be checked. This CDR3 is built from 16 residues. Germline V gives CDR1 MNHEY, CDR2 SMNVEV (reference sequence). CDR3 residues: CASTIQGVGDTGELFF.

The chain uses TRBV11-3 and TRBJ2-5. This CDR3 contains 13 residues. Germline-derived CDR1 and CDR2 are SGHNT and YENEEA. The CDR3: CASSLDRKETQYF.

This rearrangement joins TRBV28 to TRBJ2-3; TCRdb lists TRBD2, though no DNA is available to test this call. Germline V lookup: CDR1 MDHEN, CDR2 SYDVKM. The CDR3 runs to 15 residues. The CDR3 sequence: CASSEMGLDTDTQYF.